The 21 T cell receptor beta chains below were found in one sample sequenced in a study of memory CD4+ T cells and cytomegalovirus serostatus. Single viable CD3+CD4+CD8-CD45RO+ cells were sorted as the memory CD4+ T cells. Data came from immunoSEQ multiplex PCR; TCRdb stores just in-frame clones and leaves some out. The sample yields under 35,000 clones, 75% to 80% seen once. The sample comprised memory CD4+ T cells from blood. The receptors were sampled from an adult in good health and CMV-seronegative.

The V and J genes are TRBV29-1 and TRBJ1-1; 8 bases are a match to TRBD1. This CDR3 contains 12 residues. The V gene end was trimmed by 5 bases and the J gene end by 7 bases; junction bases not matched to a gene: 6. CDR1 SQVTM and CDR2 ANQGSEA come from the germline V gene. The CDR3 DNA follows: TGCAGCGTTTATACAGGGGGACTTGAAGCTTTCTTT. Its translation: CSVYTGGLEAFF.

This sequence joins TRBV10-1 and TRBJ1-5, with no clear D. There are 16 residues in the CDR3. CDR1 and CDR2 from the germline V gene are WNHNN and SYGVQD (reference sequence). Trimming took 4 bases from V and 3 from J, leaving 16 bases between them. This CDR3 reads CASSAGARVSNQPQHF. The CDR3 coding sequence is TGCGCCAGCAGTGCCGGAGCTAGGGTATCCAATCAGCCCCAGCATTTT.

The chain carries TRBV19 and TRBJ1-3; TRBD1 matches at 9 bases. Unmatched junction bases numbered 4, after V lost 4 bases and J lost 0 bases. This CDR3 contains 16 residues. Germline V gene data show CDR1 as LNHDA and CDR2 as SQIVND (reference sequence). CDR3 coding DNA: TGTGCCAGTAGTAGAGGACAGGGGAGCTCTGGAAACACCATATATTTT. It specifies CASSRGQGSSGNTIYF.

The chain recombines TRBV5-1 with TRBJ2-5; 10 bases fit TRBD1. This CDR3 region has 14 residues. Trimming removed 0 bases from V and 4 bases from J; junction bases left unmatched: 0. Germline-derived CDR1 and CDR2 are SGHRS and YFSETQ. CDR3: CASSLGQGAETQYF. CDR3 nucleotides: TGCGCCAGCAGCTTGGGACAGGGGGCAGAGACCCAGTACTTC.

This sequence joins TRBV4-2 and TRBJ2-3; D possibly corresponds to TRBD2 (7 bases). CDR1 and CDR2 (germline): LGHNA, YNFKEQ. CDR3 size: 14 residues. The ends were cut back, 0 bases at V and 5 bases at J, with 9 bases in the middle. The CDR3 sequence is CASSQDRGGDTQYF. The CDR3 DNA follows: TGTGCCAGCAGCCAAGATAGGGGGGGAGATACGCAGTATTTT.

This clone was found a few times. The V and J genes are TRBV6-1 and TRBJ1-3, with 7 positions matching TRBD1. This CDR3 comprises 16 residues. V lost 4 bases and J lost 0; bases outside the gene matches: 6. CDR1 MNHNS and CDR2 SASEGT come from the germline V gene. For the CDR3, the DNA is TGTGCCAGCAGTGTGACAGGGCCCCGCTCTGGAAACACCATATATTTT. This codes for CASSVTGPRSGNTIYF.

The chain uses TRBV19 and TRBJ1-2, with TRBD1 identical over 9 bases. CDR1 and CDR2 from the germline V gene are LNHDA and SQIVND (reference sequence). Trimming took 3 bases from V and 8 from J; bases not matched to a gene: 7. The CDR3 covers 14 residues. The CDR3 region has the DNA TGTGCCAGTAGTATCGGACAGGGGATGTCGGGCTACACCTTC. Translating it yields CASSIGQGMSGYTF.

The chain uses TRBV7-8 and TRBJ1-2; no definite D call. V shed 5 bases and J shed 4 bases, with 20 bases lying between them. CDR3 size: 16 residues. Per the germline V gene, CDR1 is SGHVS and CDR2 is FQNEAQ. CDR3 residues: CASSLRAQAGSYGYTF. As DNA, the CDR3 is TGTGCCAGCAGCCTTAGGGCCCAGGCCGGGAGCTATGGCTACACCTTC.

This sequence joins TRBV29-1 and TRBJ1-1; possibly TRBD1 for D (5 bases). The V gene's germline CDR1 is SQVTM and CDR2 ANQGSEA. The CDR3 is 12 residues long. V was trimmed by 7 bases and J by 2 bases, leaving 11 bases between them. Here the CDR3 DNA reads TGCAGCGCCGCGACAGCAAACACTGAAGCTTTCTTT. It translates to CSAATANTEAFF.

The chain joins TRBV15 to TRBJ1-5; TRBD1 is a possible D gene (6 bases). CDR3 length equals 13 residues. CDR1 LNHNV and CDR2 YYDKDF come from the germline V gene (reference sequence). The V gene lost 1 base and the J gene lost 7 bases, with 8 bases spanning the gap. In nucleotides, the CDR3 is TGTGCCACCAGCAGAGCCCAGGGGCAGCCCCAGCATTTT. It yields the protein CATSRAQGQPQHF.

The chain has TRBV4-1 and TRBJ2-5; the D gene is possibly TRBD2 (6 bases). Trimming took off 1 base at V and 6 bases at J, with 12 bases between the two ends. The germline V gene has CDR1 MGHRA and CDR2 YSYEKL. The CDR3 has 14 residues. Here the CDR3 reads CASSQGRGGKTQYF. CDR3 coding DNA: TGCGCCAGCAGCCAAGGGCGGGGAGGAAAGACCCAGTACTTC.

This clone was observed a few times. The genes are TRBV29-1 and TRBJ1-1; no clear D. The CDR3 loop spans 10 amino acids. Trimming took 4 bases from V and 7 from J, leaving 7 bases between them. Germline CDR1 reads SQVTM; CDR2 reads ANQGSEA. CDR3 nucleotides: TGCAGCGTTGGGGAGGGTGAAGCTTTCTTT. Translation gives CSVGEGEAFF.

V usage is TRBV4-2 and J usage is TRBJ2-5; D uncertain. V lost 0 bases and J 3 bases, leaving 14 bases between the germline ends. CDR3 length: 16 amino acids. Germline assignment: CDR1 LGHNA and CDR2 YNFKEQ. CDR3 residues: CASSQDTTRPKETQYF. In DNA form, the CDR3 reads TGTGCCAGCAGCCAAGATACGACTCGACCAAAAGAGACCCAGTACTTC.

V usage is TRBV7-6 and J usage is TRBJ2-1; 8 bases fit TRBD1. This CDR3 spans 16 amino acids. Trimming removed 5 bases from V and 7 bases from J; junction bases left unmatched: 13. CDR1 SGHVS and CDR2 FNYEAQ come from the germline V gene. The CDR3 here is CASSLYRDRPLNEQFF. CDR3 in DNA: TGTGCCAGCAGCCTATATCGGGACAGGCCTTTGAATGAGCAGTTCTTC.

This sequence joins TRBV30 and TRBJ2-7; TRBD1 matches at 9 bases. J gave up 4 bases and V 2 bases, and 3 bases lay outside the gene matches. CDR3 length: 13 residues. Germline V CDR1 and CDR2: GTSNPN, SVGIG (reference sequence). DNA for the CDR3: TGTGCCTGGAGTCGGACAGGGGTTTACGAGCAGTACTTC. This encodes CAWSRTGVYEQYF.

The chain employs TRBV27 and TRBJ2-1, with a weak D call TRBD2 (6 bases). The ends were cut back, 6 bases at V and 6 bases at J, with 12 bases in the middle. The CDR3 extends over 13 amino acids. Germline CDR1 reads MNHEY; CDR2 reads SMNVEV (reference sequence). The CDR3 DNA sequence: TGTGCCAGCAGGAGGATGGGGGGCAATGAGCAGTTCTTC. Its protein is CASRRMGGNEQFF.

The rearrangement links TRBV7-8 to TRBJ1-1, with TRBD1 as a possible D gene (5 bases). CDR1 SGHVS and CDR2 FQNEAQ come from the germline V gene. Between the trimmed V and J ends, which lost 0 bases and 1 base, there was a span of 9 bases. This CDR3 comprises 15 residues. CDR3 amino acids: CASSLATGPNTEAFF. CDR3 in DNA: TGTGCCAGCAGCTTAGCAACGGGACCGAACACTGAAGCTTTCTTT.

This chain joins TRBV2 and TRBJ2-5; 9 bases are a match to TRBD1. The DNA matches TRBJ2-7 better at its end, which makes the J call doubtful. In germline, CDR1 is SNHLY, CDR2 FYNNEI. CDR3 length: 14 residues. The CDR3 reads CATRGGTGNYEQYF. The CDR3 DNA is TGTGCCACCAGGGGTGGGACAGGGAACTACGAGCAGTACTTC.

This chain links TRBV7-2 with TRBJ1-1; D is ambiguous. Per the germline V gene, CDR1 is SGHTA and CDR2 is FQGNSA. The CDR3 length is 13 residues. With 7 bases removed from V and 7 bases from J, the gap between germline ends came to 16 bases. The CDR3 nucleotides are TGTGCCAGCAACAAAATATATTCGGGTGAAGCTTTCTTT. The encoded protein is CASNKIYSGEAFF.

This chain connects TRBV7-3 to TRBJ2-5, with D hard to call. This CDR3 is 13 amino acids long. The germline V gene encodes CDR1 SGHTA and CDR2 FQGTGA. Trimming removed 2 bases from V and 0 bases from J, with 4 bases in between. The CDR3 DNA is TGTGCCAGCAGCTTAGGGAACCAAGAGACCCAGTACTTC. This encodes CASSLGNQETQYF.

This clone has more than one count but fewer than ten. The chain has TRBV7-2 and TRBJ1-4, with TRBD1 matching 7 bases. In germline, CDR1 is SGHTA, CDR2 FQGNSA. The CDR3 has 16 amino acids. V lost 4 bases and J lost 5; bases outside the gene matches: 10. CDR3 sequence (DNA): TGTGCCAGCAGCTCGTCGTCTTGGGACAGAAATGAAAAACTGTTTTTT. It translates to CASSSSSWDRNEKLFF.